The source of this T cell receptor beta chain is a study of cytomegalovirus exposure and HLA in healthy donors. Data came from immunoSEQ multiplex PCR; TCRdb stores just in-frame clones and leaves some out. The sample has 240,000 or so clones, around 87% seen once. J was trimmed by 1 base and V by 1 base; bases with no gene match: 3. The CDR3 runs to 15 residues. CDR1 is ENHRY, CDR2 SYGVKD, per germline. This clone was found a few times. Sequenced: PBMCs. The chain has TRBV10-3 and TRBJ1-1; 7 bases line up with TRBD1. This TCR was recovered from a woman aged 30 to 39 in good health and CMV-seropositive. The CDR3 nucleotides are TGTGCCATCAGTGAGTTCGCAGGGGGGAACACTGAAGCTTTCTTT. Translated: CAISEFAGGNTEAFF.